These T cell receptor beta chains were read from a single sample in a study of blood T cells in healthy people across ages. TCRdb ran MiXCR on the 5' RACE reads and lists one entry per CDR3 protein. The data hold about 1.4 million distinct CDR3 sequences, with around 55% observed a single time. Sequencing used blood. Every receptor here comes from a man aged 18-30 years in good health. The CDR3 runs from the conserved cysteine through the conserved F or W. The D gene is left open where the match is weak. Size is omitted from some rows. Given values are once, few, many or a class for expanded clones.

TRBV5-1	TRBJ2-7	NA	NA	15	CASSSEGESFYEQYF	TGCGCCAGCAGCTCGGAGGGGGAATCGTTCTACGAGCAGTACTTC
TRBV20-1	TRBJ1-5	NA	NA	15	CSAREVWQMSQPQHF	TGCAGTGCTAGGGAGGTTTGGCAGATGAGTCAGCCCCAGCATTTT
TRBV6-5	TRBJ2-1	TRBD2	once	20	CASSYPLGAGGVKSYNEQFF	TGTGCCAGCAGTTACCCCTTGGGAGCGGGGGGGGTCAAATCCTACAATGAGCAGTTCTTC
TRBV4-1	TRBJ2-5	NA	few	12	CASSSNRETQYF	TGCGCCAGCAGTTCAAACCGGGAGACCCAGTACTTC
TRBV5-1	TRBJ2-7	TRBD1	NA	15	CASRRGQGYSYEQYF	TGCGCCAGCCGCCGGGGACAGGGTTACTCCTACGAGCAGTACTTC
TRBV29-1	TRBJ1-2	NA	NA	12	CSEGAANYDYTF	TGCAGCGAGGGAGCCGCTAACTATGACTACACCTTC
TRBV27	TRBJ2-1	TRBD2	NA	12	CASSFPGGGVFF	TGTGCCAGCAGTTTTCCGGGAGGGGGGGTGTTCTTC
TRBV6-5	TRBJ2-5	NA	NA	15	CASSPDLALVETQYF	TGTGCCAGCAGTCCCGATCTAGCGTTAGTGGAGACCCAGTACTTC
TRBV7-2	TRBJ2-3	NA	NA	14	CASSPQFSTDTQYF	TGTGCCAGCAGCCCCCAGTTTAGCACAGATACGCAGTATTTT
TRBV27	TRBJ2-7	TRBD2	few	15	CASSLRTSGAYEQYF	TGTGCCAGCAGTCTCCGGACTAGCGGGGCCTACGAGCAGTACTTC
TRBV12-3/TRBV12-4	TRBJ2-5	TRBD1	NA	15	CASSPVAGGWETQYF	TGTGCCAGCAGCCCAGTCGCAGGGGGCTGGGAGACCCAGTACTTC
TRBV6-1	TRBJ1-1	NA	NA	15	CASSAGGYMGTEAFF	TGTGCCAGCAGTGCAGGTGGCTACATGGGCACTGAAGCTTTCTTT
TRBV20-1	TRBJ2-7	TRBD2	NA	14	CSAHESGSIYEQYF	TGCAGTGCTCACGAAAGCGGGAGCATCTACGAGCAGTACTTC
TRBV10-3	TRBJ2-1	NA	few	16	CAIGSVDVGPPDEQFF	TGTGCCATCGGCTCCGTGGACGTGGGTCCCCCAGATGAGCAGTTCTTC
TRBV10-3	TRBJ2-7	NA	NA	15	CAISDPGSSSYEQYF	TGTGCCATCAGTGACCCCGGTAGCTCTTCCTACGAGCAGTACTTC
TRBV6-1	TRBJ2-5	NA	NA	16	CASSSHKTAIQETQYF	TGTGCCAGCAGTTCCCACAAGACAGCGATCCAAGAGACCCAGTACTTC
TRBV29-1	TRBJ2-1	TRBD2	NA	13	CRIPGLGRDEQFF	TGCAGAATACCGGGACTAGGTCGGGATGAGCAGTTCTTC
TRBV7-9	TRBJ2-3	NA	NA	14	CASSSGEELDTQYF	TGTGCCAGCAGCTCAGGGGAAGAGCTGGATACGCAGTATTTT
TRBV7-9	TRBJ2-1	NA	few	11	CASSFRREQFF	TGTGCCAGCAGCTTTAGAAGGGAGCAGTTCTTC
TRBV20-1	TRBJ2-1	NA	NA	15	CSARSYDGRWDEQFF	TGCAGTGCTAGATCCTATGACGGAAGGTGGGATGAGCAGTTCTTC
TRBV7-8	TRBJ1-1	NA	NA	14	CASSLAERTAEAFF	TGTGCCAGCAGCTTAGCGGAGCGGACAGCTGAAGCTTTCTTT
TRBV6-4	TRBJ2-3	NA	NA	14	CASSENRETDTQYF	TGTGCCAGCAGTGAAAACAGGGAGACAGATACGCAGTATTTT
TRBV20-1	TRBJ2-1	TRBD2	once	14	CSGPLAGGKFEQFF	TGCAGTGGCCCCCTAGCGGGGGGTAAATTTGAGCAGTTCTTC
TRBV5-1	TRBJ2-2	TRBD1	NA	15	CASTRRTGTNGELFF	TGCGCCAGCACTCGTCGGACAGGGACGAACGGGGAGCTGTTTTTT
TRBV12-3/TRBV12-4	TRBJ2-1	NA	NA	11	CTSSPMNEQFF	TGTACCAGCAGCCCAATGAATGAGCAGTTCTTC
TRBV10-3	TRBJ2-4	NA	NA	13	CAISESNGRIQYF	TGTGCCATCAGTGAGTCGAATGGGCGCATTCAGTACTTC
TRBV7-9	TRBJ2-7	NA	NA	16	CASSSRVGIHEGEQYF	TGTGCCAGCAGCTCCAGGGTGGGTATTCATGAAGGCGAGCAGTACTTC
TRBV4-3	TRBJ1-1	NA	few	17	CASSQGGSGVVTGEAFF	TGCGCCAGCAGCCAGGGAGGATCGGGGGTTGTAACGGGTGAAGCTTTCTTT
TRBV27	TRBJ2-3	NA	NA	14	CASSYYSSTDTQYF	TGTGCCAGCAGTTACTACTCTAGCACAGATACGCAGTATTTT
TRBV3-1	TRBJ2-1	TRBD1	once	14	CASSRPGQGDEQFF	TGTGCCAGCAGCCGACCGGGACAGGGCGATGAGCAGTTCTTC
TRBV25-1	TRBJ2-6	TRBD1	NA	17	CASSEGDRVSGANVLTF	TGTGCCAGCAGTGAGGGGGACAGGGTGTCCGGGGCCAACGTCCTGACTTTC
TRBV4-1	TRBJ1-1	NA	few	14	CASSQDFGGREAFF	TGCGCCAGCAGCCAAGATTTTGGGGGGCGGGAAGCTTTCTTT
TRBV15	TRBJ1-6	NA	NA	16	CATSREGALKNSPLHF	TGTGCCACCAGCAGAGAGGGAGCCCTTAAGAATTCACCCCTCCACTTT
TRBV29-1	TRBJ2-7	NA	NA	15	CSVTTGSKYQDEQYF	TGCAGCGTAACCACAGGGTCAAAGTATCAGGACGAGCAGTACTTC
TRBV7-9	TRBJ1-6	NA	NA	17	CASSSGHPSSYNSPLHF	TGTGCCAGCAGCTCGGGACACCCGAGCTCCTATAATTCACCCCTCCACTTT
TRBV20-1	TRBJ2-7	NA	NA	15	CSASIRDLSSYEQYF	TGCAGTGCTAGTATCCGGGACTTGAGCTCCTACGAGCAGTACTTC
TRBV28	TRBJ2-5	NA	NA	15	CASSLLGRAGETQYF	TGTGCCAGCAGTTTATTAGGCAGGGCGGGAGAGACCCAGTACTTC
TRBV12-5	TRBJ2-7	TRBD2	few	17	CASGSTTQVGLAREQYF	TGTGCTAGTGGTTCAACGACTCAAGTCGGACTAGCTCGCGAGCAGTACTTC
TRBV4-3	TRBJ2-7	NA	few	18	CASSQDWDTDKGFYEQYF	TGCGCCAGCAGCCAAGATTGGGATACGGACAAAGGTTTCTACGAGCAGTACTTC
TRBV7-6	TRBJ2-3	NA	NA	17	CASSLDAQGPRPDTQYF	TGTGCCAGCAGCTTAGATGCCCAGGGCCCCCGCCCAGATACGCAGTATTTT
TRBV7-2	TRBJ2-7	NA	few	13	CASSLALGYEQYF	TGTGCCAGCAGCTTAGCCTTGGGATACGAGCAGTACTTC
TRBV12-3/TRBV12-4	TRBJ2-5	TRBD1	NA	14	CASRQDRGRETQYF	TGTGCCAGCAGGCAGGACAGGGGAAGGGAGACCCAGTACTTC
TRBV11-3	TRBJ2-2	TRBD1	NA	15	CASRTDRGNTGELFF	TGTGCCAGCAGGACCGACAGGGGCAACACCGGGGAGCTGTTTTTT
TRBV24-1	TRBJ2-5	NA	NA	15	CATSDSSGLGNEQYF	TGTGCCACCAGTGATTCTTCAGGGTTGGGCAATGAGCAGTACTTC
TRBV18	TRBJ2-2	NA	NA	16	CASSPFAQLFTGELFF	TGTGCCAGCTCACCATTTGCACAGTTGTTTACCGGGGAGCTGTTTTTT
TRBV5-6	TRBJ2-5	NA	NA	14	CASSPRLFQETQYF	TGTGCCAGCAGCCCCCGACTATTCCAAGAGACCCAGTACTTC
TRBV3-1	TRBJ1-2	NA	NA	14	CASSQGSMGYGYTF	TGTGCCAGCAGCCAAGGGAGTATGGGCTATGGCTACACCTTC
TRBV12-3/TRBV12-4	TRBJ1-2	NA	NA	13	CASSEGKGYGYTF	TGTGCCAGCAGCGAAGGCAAGGGCTATGGCTACACCTTC
TRBV29-1	TRBJ2-3	TRBD2	NA	16	CSVDPRKLAGSDTQYF	TGCAGCGTTGATCCTCGTAAACTAGCGGGATCGGATACGCAGTATTTT